The clone carrying this T cell receptor (beta chain) was seen repeatedly, ten times or more. No antigen is known for it. TCRdb re-called the multiplex PCR reads with MiXCR, one entry per CDR3 protein. The sample consists of more than 85,000 distinct CDR3 sequences, approximately 22% of them appearing once. This sample was included in a study of breast tumors, draining lymph nodes, adjacent tissues. Findings and caveats of the study: Tumors had less TCR diversity than lymph nodes, more than nontumor tissue. The data were judged consistent with most tumor T cells coming from lymph node and expanding in tumor. That most tumor T cells come from lymph nodes remained unproven.

The lymph nodes were axillary draining lymph nodes from breast cancer patients. Germline lookup yields CDR1 LNHDA and CDR2 SQIVND (reference sequence). The CDR3 totals 14 residues. V lost 9 bases and J lost 2, with 15 bases in between. The chain links TRBV19 to TRBJ2-3; the D is unclear. The sample taken for sequencing was axillary lymph node tissue. This receptor was taken from a female donor with breast cancer. Some clones in this sample may be carry-over from other donors' samples. The CDR3 is CASRVGSNTDTQYF. Written as DNA, the CDR3 is TGTGCCAGCCGTGTCGGAAGTAACACAGATACGCAGTATTTT.